These 23 T cell receptor beta chains share one sample of origin, sequenced in a study of shared clonotypes between healthy human individuals. Produced via immunoSEQ multiplex PCR; TCRdb's table is partial and in-frame only. Here the sample spans 2 million to 2.5 million clones, less than 95% being singletons. The sample comprised naive CD4+ T cells from PBMCs. Subset: CD45RA+ positively selected. These receptors all come from a man aged 18 to 30 in good health. Some clones in this sample may be carry-over from other donors' samples.

The chain is built from TRBV4-2 and TRBJ1-3; D ambiguous. Deletions cut 1 base from V and 0 bases from J, with 16 bases between. Germline V CDR1 and CDR2: LGHNA, YNFKEQ. CDR3 length: 18 amino acids. The CDR3 nucleotides read TGTGCCAGCAGCCAAGGAGGGTCTAGACCCAGCTCTGGAAACACCATATATTTT. Protein sequence: CASSQGGSRPSSGNTIYF.

The chain combines TRBV27 with TRBJ2-1; D not certain. The germline CDR1 and CDR2 sequences are MNHEY and SMNVEV (reference sequence). This CDR3 spans 18 amino acids. V lost 5 bases and J lost 11, with 31 bases in between. CDR3 coding DNA: TGTGCCAGCAGTCGGTTTGCTCCCGTCCAAAATCAGCAACAGAAGCAGTTCTTC. It yields the protein CASSRFAPVQNQQQKQFF.

As regards this clone: The identical CDR3 is also encoded by other nucleotide sequences in the sample. The rearrangement joins TRBV19 to TRBJ1-5; D might be TRBD1 (6 bases). Deletions cut 5 bases from V and 2 bases from J, with 10 bases between. Germline V gives CDR1 LNHDA, CDR2 SQIVND (reference sequence). The CDR3 spans 14 residues. CDR3 coding DNA: TGTGCCAGTAGTTTACAGGGCGGCAATCAGCCCCAGCATTTT. Its protein is CASSLQGGNQPQHF.

The V gene is TRBV14, the J gene TRBJ2-7, with TRBD2 identical over 14 bases. CDR1 SGHDN and CDR2 FVKESK come from the germline V gene. This CDR3 region has 14 residues. V was clipped by 4 bases and J by 9 bases; unmatched bases: 5. The CDR3 reads CASSRGLAGVGQYF. Written as DNA, the CDR3 is TGTGCCAGCAGCCGGGGACTAGCGGGAGTGGGGCAGTACTTC.

This clone was observed a handful of times. The rearrangement joins TRBV6-5 to TRBJ1-1; D ambiguous. V shed 8 bases and J shed 1 base, with 8 bases lying between them. CDR3 length equals 12 residues. Germline V gives CDR1 MNHEY, CDR2 SVGAGI. The CDR3 DNA sequence: TGTGCCAGCGCTAACAGGAACACTGAAGCTTTCTTT. It specifies CASANRNTEAFF.

This clone was picked up one time. J is TRBJ2-1 and V is TRBV7-3, with 8 bases lining up with TRBD2. Looked up from germline, CDR1 is SGHTA and CDR2 is FQGTGA. Trimming at V came to 0 bases and at J to 6 bases, leaving 16 bases not matched to a gene. The CDR3 totals 19 residues. The CDR3 coding sequence is TGTGCCAGCAGCTTAACGTTCGGGGGGGTTTCAGTTGTGGTCAATGAGCAGTTCTTC. The encoded protein is CASSLTFGGVSVVVNEQFF.

The rearrangement joins TRBV7-3 to TRBJ2-2, with 13 bases lining up with TRBD2. Trimming at V came to 5 bases and at J to 7 bases, leaving 4 bases not matched to a gene. Germline V gene lookup returns CDR1 SGHTA and CDR2 FQGTGA. The CDR3 contains 15 residues. Written as DNA, the CDR3 is TGTGCCAGCAGCGGGACTAGCGGGACTAACGGGGAGCTGTTTTTT. Translating gives CASSGTSGTNGELFF.

The V gene is TRBV19, the J gene TRBJ1-1, with 8 bases identical to TRBD1. The CDR3 loop spans 13 amino acids. V shed 8 bases, J shed 6 bases, and the junction held 8 bases outside the gene matches. The germline V gene has CDR1 LNHDA and CDR2 SQIVND (reference sequence). The CDR3 region is CASSGQGKAEAFF. CDR3 in DNA: TGTGCCAGTTCCGGACAGGGCAAGGCTGAAGCTTTCTTT.

The genes are TRBV18 and TRBJ1-2; 8 nucleotides agree with TRBD1. Germline trimming cut 4 bases from V and 1 base from J; bases unmatched to any gene: 2. The V gene's germline CDR1 is KGHSH and CDR2 LQKENI. CDR3 length: 14 amino acids. CDR3 DNA sequence: TGTGCCAGCTCACAACAGGGGGTTAACTATGGCTACACCTTC. Its protein product is CASSQQGVNYGYTF.

The chain is built from TRBV28 and TRBJ1-5, with 10 bases matching TRBD1. The V gene's germline CDR1 is MDHEN and CDR2 SYDVKM. The CDR3 loop spans 18 amino acids. Germline trimming cut 5 bases from V and 2 bases from J; bases unmatched to any gene: 12. In nucleotides, the CDR3 is TGTGCCAGCAGTCAGCCGGGACAGGGGTTTCGGGGCAATCAGCCCCAGCATTTT. This gives the protein CASSQPGQGFRGNQPQHF. The variable domain in full, completed from reference TRBV28 and TRBJ1-5, reads DVKVTQSSRYLVKRTGEKVFLECVQDMDHENMFWYRQDPGLGLRLIYFSYDVKMKEKGDIPEGYSVSREKKERFSLILESASTNQTSMYLCASSQPGQGFRGNQPQHFGDGTRLSIL.

This clone was counted once. The rearrangement joins TRBV11-1 to TRBJ2-3; D unclear. Germline CDR1 SGHAT, CDR2 FQDESV (reference sequence). V lost 2 bases and J lost 4, with 4 bases in between. This CDR3 has 12 amino acids. CDR3 sequence reads: CASSLPSDTQYF. CDR3 DNA sequence: TGTGCCAGCAGCTTACCTTCAGATACGCAGTATTTT.

The V and J genes are TRBV9 and TRBJ1-1; TRBD1 matches 7 bases. From germline, CDR1 is SGDLS and CDR2 YYNGEE. V lost 3 bases and J lost 6; bases outside the gene matches: 11. This CDR3 has 15 residues. The CDR3: CASSAATGEYSEAFF. Here the CDR3 DNA reads TGTGCCAGCAGCGCGGCCACAGGGGAGTATTCTGAAGCTTTCTTT. Filled out from reference TRBV9 and TRBJ1-1, the complete variable domain reads DSGVTQTPKHLITATGQRVTLRCSPRSGDLSVYWYQQSLDQGLQFLIQYYNGEERAKGNILERFSAQQFPDLHSELNLSSLELGDSALYFCASSAATGEYSEAFFGQGTRLTVV.

The CDR3 coding sequence is TGTGCCAGCAGTTATTGGCAGCTTGAGGGCACTGAAGCTTTCTTT. Translation gives CASSYWQLEGTEAFF. The gene calls are TRBV6-6 and TRBJ1-1; D not resolved. The germline V gene encodes CDR1 MNHNY and CDR2 SVGAGI (reference sequence). Trimming cost V 3 bases and J 4 bases, with 15 bases left between them. The CDR3 consists of 15 residues.

A single count supports this clone. The V gene is TRBV9, the J gene TRBJ2-1; no reliable D call. This CDR3 has 13 residues. The germline V and J ends were trimmed by 3 bases and 13 bases, with 17 bases remaining between them. From germline, CDR1 is SGDLS and CDR2 YYNGEE. In DNA form, the CDR3 reads TGTGCCAGCAGCGAGAACTTATCCCGACCCCAGTTCTTC. Translating gives CASSENLSRPQFF.

This chain uses TRBV7-9 with TRBJ2-7, with 10 positions matching TRBD1. The CDR3 has 16 residues. Germline V gives CDR1 SEHNR, CDR2 FQNEAQ (reference sequence). V was clipped by 0 bases and J by 1 base; unmatched bases: 3. CDR3 nucleotide sequence: TGTGCCAGCAGCTTAGCCTGGACAGGGGGTTCCTACGAGCAGTACTTC. Its translation is CASSLAWTGGSYEQYF. Full variable domain (remainder filled in from reference TRBV7-9 and TRBJ2-7): DTGVSQNPRHKITKRGQNVTFRCDPISEHNRLYWYRQTLGQGPEFLTYFQNEAQLEKSRLLSDRFSAERPKGSFSTLEIQRTEQGDSAMYLCASSLAWTGGSYEQYFGPGTRLTVT.

V usage is TRBV28 and J usage is TRBJ1-5; no reliable D call. The V and J ends lost 3 bases and 10 bases respectively, with 10 bases between them. The CDR3 covers 12 residues. The germline gives CDR1 MDHEN, CDR2 SYDVKM. In DNA form, the CDR3 reads TGTGCCAGCAGTTTCCCCGGGTCCCCCCAGCATTTT. It encodes CASSFPGSPQHF.

The CDR3 DNA follows: TGCGCCAGCAGCTCCTTCTCTGGTTTGGGGGAGCAGTACTTC. Protein product: CASSSFSGLGEQYF. This chain joins TRBV5-1 and TRBJ2-7; D remains ambiguous. The CDR3 is 14 residues long. The germline gives CDR1 SGHRS, CDR2 YFSETQ. V was clipped by 3 bases and J by 7 bases, with 17 bases between them. The variable domain in full, completed from reference TRBV5-1 and TRBJ2-7, reads KAGVTQTPRYLIKTRGQQVTLSCSPISGHRSVSWYQQTPGQGLQFLFEYFSETQRNKGNFPGRFSGRQFSNSRSEMNVSTLELGDSALYLCASSSFSGLGEQYFGPGTRLTVT.

This rearrangement joins TRBV2 to TRBJ2-1, with 7 nucleotides matching TRBD2. V was clipped by 7 bases and J by 5 bases; unmatched bases: 11. The CDR3 runs to 15 residues. CDR1 SNHLY and CDR2 FYNNEI come from the germline V gene. The DNA for the CDR3 is TGTGCCAGCACCCAAATGGGAGGGAGGCACAATGAGCAGTTCTTC. Translating gives CASTQMGGRHNEQFF.

J is TRBJ2-1 and V is TRBV5-1; D may be TRBD2 (5 bases). Germline V gene sequence: CDR1 SGHRS, CDR2 YFSETQ. V dropped 1 base and J dropped 8 bases, with 10 bases sitting between them. The CDR3 extends over 13 amino acids. The CDR3 spells CASSLSVGDEQFF. The CDR3 DNA follows: TGCGCCAGCAGCTTGTCCGTGGGAGATGAGCAGTTCTTC.

The V gene is TRBV5-8, the J gene TRBJ2-5, with 8 bases aligning to TRBD2. V dropped 4 bases and J dropped 1; count of bases not matched to a gene: 9. The CDR3 sequence is 16 residues long. Germline CDR1 is SGHTS and CDR2 is YDEGEE. In nucleotides, the CDR3 is TGTGCCAGCAGCACCGGGGTAGCGGGATTCCAAGAGACCCAGTACTTC. Translating it yields CASSTGVAGFQETQYF.

The genes are TRBV7-2 and TRBJ1-2; 9 bases are a match to TRBD1. The CDR3 spans 14 residues. Trimming at V came to 5 bases and at J to 3 bases, leaving 4 bases not matched to a gene. Germline values: CDR1 SGHTA, CDR2 FQGNSA. CDR3 nucleotide sequence: TGTGCCAGCAGCCGCGGGGACAGGGACTATGGCTACACCTTC. Translated: CASSRGDRDYGYTF.

The rearrangement joins TRBV4-2 to TRBJ2-5; the D gene is possibly TRBD2 (5 bases). Deletions cut 1 base from V and 4 bases from J, with 7 bases between. The CDR3 loop spans 13 amino acids. Germline V gene data show CDR1 as LGHNA and CDR2 as YNFKEQ. CDR3 region: CASSQAGRETQYF. CDR3 nucleotide sequence: TGTGCCAGCAGCCAAGCTGGGAGAGAGACCCAGTACTTC.

The chain couples TRBV10-3 to TRBJ2-7; unclear D gene. Trimming shortened V by 4 bases and J by 12 bases, and 28 bases separated the two germline ends. CDR1 is ENHRY, CDR2 SYGVKD, per germline. CDR3 length: 16 amino acids. CDR3 residues: CAISVNLGASKGKLYF. In DNA, the CDR3 is TGTGCCATCAGTGTAAATTTAGGTGCCAGTAAGGGAAAACTGTACTTC.